Following are 10 T cell receptor beta chains from one sample sequenced in a study of T cell responses to AZD1222 COVID-19 vaccine. The protocol was immunoSEQ multiplex PCR, while the TCRdb copy is restricted to in-frame clones and leaves out a portion. The sample lists roughly 200,000 clones, about nine tenths seen once, with 1.5% to 2% in the top ten. Material: peripheral blood, obtained 28 days after the second AZD1222 dose. These receptors all stem from an adult who received the AZD1222 COVID-19 vaccine.

The chain links TRBV29-1 to TRBJ2-1, with 10 bases lining up with TRBD2. The CDR3 runs to 14 residues. Germline trimming cut 5 bases from V and 8 bases from J; bases unmatched to any gene: 9. Per the germline V gene, CDR1 is SQVTM and CDR2 is ANQGSEA. This chain's CDR3 is CSVQRASGSDEQFF. The DNA of the CDR3 is TGCAGCGTTCAAAGGGCTAGCGGGAGTGATGAGCAGTTCTTC.

Regarding this clone: This CDR3 is also generated by other DNA sequences in the sample. V usage is TRBV18 and J usage is TRBJ1-1; possible D gene TRBD1, 6 bases. Germline loops: CDR1 KGHSH, CDR2 LQKENI. Trimming removed 1 base from V and 4 bases from J, with 7 bases in between. This CDR3 region has 13 residues. CDR3 DNA sequence: TGTGCCAGCTCACCACAGGGGGGCACTGAAGCTTTCTTT. Amino acids: CASSPQGGTEAFF.

J is TRBJ1-2 and V is TRBV3-1 (or the pseudogene TRBV3-2); the match to TRBD1 covers 8 bases. The ends lost 6 bases at V and 4 bases at J; junction bases unmatched: 7. Looked up from germline, CDR1 is LGHDT and CDR2 is YNNKEL (reference sequence). CDR3 size: 14 residues. CDR3 sequence: CASSRDRTIYGYTF. The CDR3 bases are TGTGCCAGCAGTCGGGACAGGACAATCTATGGCTACACCTTC.

J is TRBJ1-5 and V is TRBV18; D is uncertain. CDR1 and CDR2 (germline): KGHSH, LQKENI. The CDR3 covers 19 residues. V lost 2 bases and J 2 bases, leaving 22 bases between the germline ends. CDR3 bases: TGTGCCAGCTCACCAGGCTGGACCCGTGGCTCCCTGGGCAATCAGCCCCAGCATTTT. Translating gives CASSPGWTRGSLGNQPQHF.

The chain uses TRBV5-1 and TRBJ1-5; the D is unclear. V shed 0 bases and J shed 0 bases, with 7 bases lying between them. The CDR3 loop spans 15 amino acids. Germline lookup yields CDR1 SGHRS and CDR2 YFSETQ. The CDR3 region is CASSLGIYSNQPQHF. The DNA of the CDR3 is TGCGCCAGCAGCTTGGGTATCTATAGCAATCAGCCCCAGCATTTT.

The chain links TRBV6-2 or TRBV6-3 to TRBJ2-3; 8 nucleotides align to TRBD2. Trimming cost V 2 bases and J 5 bases; bases outside gene matches: 6. The CDR3 contains 15 residues. Germline V gene lookup returns CDR1 MNHEY and CDR2 SVGEGT. DNA for the CDR3: TGTGCCAGCAGTTACGTCGGGGGGGCCGGAGATACGCAGTATTTT. Translation: CASSYVGGAGDTQYF.

This clone appeared once. The chain employs TRBV19 and TRBJ2-1; either TRBD1 or TRBD2 may fit D (6 bases each). Per the germline V gene, CDR1 is LNHDA and CDR2 is SQIVND (reference sequence). The CDR3 covers 17 residues. V was shortened by 6 bases and J by 7 bases, with 25 bases between the two germline ends. This chain's CDR3 is CASSRWGSLGGLNEQFF. CDR3 bases: TGTGCCAGTAGCCGTTGGGGCAGTTTAGGGGGGTTGAATGAGCAGTTCTTC.

The V call is TRBV7-9, the J call TRBJ1-3; 7 bases line up with TRBD1. V dropped 1 base and J dropped 1; count of bases not matched to a gene: 1. This CDR3 is built from 15 residues. CDR1 SEHNR and CDR2 FQNEAQ come from the germline V gene (reference sequence). For the CDR3, the DNA is TGTGCCAGCAGCTTAGAGGGGGCATCTGGAAACACCATATATTTT. Its protein product is CASSLEGASGNTIYF.

The chain recombines TRBV3-1 (or the pseudogene TRBV3-2) with TRBJ2-3; D is ambiguous. The CDR3 consists of 16 residues. V dropped 1 base and J dropped 4 bases, with 15 bases sitting between them. Germline assignment: CDR1 LGHDT and CDR2 YNNKEL (reference sequence). The CDR3 nucleotides are TGTGCCAGCAGCCAAGCCCATCGCGGCGGCGCAGATACGCAGTATTTT. Amino acids: CASSQAHRGGADTQYF.

The chain recombines TRBV15 with TRBJ2-3, with a possible D match to TRBD2 (6 bases). This CDR3 is 17 amino acids long. The V gene's germline CDR1 is LNHNV and CDR2 YYDKDF (reference sequence). Trimming took 2 bases from V and 1 from J, leaving 16 bases between them. The CDR3 region has the DNA TGTGCCACCAGCAGATCCAGACGGGGGTTGGGCACAGATACGCAGTATTTT. This codes for CATSRSRRGLGTDTQYF.